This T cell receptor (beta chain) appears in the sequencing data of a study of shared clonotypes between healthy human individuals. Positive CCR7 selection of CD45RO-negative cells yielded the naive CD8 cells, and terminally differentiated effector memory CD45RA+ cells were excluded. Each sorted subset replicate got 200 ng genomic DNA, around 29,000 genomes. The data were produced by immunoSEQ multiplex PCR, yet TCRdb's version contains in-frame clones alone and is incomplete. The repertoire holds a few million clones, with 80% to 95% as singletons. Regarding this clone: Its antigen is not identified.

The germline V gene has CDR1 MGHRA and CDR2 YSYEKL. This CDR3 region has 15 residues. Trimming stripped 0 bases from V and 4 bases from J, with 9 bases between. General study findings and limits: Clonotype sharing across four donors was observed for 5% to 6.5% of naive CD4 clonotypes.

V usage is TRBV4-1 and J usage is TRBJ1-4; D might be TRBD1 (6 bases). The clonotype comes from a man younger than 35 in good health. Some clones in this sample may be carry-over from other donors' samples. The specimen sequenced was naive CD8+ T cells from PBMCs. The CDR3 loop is CASSQDPGVNEKLFF. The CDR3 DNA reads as TGCGCCAGCAGCCAAGATCCAGGGGTTAATGAAAAACTGTTTTTT.